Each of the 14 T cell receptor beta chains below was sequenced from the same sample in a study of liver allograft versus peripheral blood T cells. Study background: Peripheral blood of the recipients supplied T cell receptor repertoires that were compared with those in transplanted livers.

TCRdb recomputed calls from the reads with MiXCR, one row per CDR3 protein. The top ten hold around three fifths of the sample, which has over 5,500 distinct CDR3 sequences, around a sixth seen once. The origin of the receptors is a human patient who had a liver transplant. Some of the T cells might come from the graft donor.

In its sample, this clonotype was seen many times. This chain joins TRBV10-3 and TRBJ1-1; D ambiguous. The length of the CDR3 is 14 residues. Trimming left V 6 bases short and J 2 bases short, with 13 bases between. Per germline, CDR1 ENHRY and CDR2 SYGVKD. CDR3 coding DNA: TGTGCCATCAGGCCCGGATGGGGTAACACTGAAGCTTTCTTT. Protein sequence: CAIRPGWGNTEAFF.

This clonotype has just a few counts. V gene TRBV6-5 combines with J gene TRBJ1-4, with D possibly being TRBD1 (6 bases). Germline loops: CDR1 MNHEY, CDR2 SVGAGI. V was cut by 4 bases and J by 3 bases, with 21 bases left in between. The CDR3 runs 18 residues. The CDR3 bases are TGTGCCAGCAGTTCCACCCAGGGGTTTTATGGGGCTAATGAAAAACTGTTTTTT. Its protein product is CASSSTQGFYGANEKLFF.

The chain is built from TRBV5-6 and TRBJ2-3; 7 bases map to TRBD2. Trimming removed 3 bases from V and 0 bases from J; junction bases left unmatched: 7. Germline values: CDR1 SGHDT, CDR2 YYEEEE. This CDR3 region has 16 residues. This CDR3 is CASSSEGGYSTDTQYF. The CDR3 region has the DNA TGTGCCAGCAGCTCGGAGGGAGGGTACAGCACAGATACGCAGTATTTT.

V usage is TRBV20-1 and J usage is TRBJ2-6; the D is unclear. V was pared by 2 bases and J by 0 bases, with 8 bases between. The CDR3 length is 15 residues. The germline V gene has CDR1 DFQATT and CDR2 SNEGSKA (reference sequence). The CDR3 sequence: CSARRSASGANVLTF. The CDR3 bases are TGCAGTGCTAGAAGGTCAGCCTCTGGGGCCAACGTCCTGACTTTC.

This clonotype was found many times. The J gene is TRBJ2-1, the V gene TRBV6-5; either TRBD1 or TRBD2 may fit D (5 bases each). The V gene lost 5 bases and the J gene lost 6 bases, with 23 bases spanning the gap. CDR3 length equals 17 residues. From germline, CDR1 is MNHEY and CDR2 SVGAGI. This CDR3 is CASSHQGPLGEINEQFF. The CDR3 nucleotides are TGTGCCAGCAGTCATCAGGGCCCACTAGGAGAAATCAATGAGCAGTTCTTC.

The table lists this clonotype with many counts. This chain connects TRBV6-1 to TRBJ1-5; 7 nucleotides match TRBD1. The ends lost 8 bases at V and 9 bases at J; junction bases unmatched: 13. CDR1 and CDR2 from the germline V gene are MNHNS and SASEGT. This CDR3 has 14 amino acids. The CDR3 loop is CASGLQGEVWPQHF. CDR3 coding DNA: TGTGCCAGCGGACTTCAGGGGGAAGTGTGGCCCCAGCATTTT.

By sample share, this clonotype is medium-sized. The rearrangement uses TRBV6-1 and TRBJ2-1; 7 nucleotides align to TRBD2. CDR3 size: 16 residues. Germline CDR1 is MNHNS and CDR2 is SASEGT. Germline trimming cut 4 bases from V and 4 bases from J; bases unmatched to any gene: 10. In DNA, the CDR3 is TGTGCCAGCAGTGTATTGGGGTGGGGGGGTTACAATGAGCAGTTCTTC. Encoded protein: CASSVLGWGGYNEQFF.

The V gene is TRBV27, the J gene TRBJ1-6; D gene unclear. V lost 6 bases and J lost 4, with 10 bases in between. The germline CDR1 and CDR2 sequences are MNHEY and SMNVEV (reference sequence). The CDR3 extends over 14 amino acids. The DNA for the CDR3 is TGTGCCAGCAGCTACGGGCTGTATAATTCACCCCTCCACTTT. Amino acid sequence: CASSYGLYNSPLHF.

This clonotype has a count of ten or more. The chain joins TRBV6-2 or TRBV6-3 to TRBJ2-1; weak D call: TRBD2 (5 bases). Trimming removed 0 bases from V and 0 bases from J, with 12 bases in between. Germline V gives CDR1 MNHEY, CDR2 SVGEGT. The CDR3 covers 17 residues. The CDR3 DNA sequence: TGTGCCAGCAGTTACTCCTGGATAGCGAGCTCCTACAATGAGCAGTTCTTC. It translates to CASSYSWIASSYNEQFF.

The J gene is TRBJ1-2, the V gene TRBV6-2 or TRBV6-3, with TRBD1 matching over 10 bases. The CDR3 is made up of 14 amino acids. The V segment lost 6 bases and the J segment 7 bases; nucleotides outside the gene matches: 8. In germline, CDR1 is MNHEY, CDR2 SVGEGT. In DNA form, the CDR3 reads TGTGCCAGCAGGGACAGGGGGAGTAGTCGTGGCTACACCTTC. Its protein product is CASRDRGSSRGYTF.

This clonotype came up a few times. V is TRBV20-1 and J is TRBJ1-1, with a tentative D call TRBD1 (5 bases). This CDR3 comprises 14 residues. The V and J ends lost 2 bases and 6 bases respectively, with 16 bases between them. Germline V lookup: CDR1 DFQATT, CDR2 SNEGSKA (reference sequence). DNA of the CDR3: TGCAGTGCTAGATATGACACGGGGGGTCCTGAAGCTTTCTTT. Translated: CSARYDTGGPEAFF.

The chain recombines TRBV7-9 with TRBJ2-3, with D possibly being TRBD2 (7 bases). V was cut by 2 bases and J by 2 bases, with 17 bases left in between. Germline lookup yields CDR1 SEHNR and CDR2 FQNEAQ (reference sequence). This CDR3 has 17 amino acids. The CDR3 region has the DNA TGTGCCAGCAGCTTATCTATTGGGGGGGGGCCCACAGATACGCAGTATTTT. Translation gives CASSLSIGGGPTDTQYF.

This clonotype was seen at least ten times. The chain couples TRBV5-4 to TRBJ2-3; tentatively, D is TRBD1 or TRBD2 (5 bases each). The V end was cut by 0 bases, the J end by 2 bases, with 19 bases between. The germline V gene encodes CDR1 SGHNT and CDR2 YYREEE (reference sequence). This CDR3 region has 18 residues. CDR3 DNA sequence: TGTGCCAGCAGCTTGGGGGGGTTGACAGAGGCCCACACAGATACGCAGTATTTT. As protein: CASSLGGLTEAHTDTQYF.

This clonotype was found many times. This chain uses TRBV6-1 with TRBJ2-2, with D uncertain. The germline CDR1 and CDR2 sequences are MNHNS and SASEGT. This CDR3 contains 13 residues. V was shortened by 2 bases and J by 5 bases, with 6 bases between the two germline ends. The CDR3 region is CASSERDTGELFF. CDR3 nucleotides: TGTGCCAGCAGTGAAAGGGATACCGGGGAGCTGTTTTTT.